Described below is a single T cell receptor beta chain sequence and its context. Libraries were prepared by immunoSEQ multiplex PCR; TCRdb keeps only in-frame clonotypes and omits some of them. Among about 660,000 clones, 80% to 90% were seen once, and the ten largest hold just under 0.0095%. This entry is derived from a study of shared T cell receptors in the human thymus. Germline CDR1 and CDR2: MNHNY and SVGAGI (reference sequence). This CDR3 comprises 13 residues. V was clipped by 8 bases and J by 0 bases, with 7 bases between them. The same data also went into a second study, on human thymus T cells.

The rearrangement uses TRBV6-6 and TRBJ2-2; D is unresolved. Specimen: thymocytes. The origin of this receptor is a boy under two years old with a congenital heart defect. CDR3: CASGDTNTGELFF. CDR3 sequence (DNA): TGTGCCAGCGGTGACACGAACACCGGGGAGCTGTTTTTT.